Listed below are T cell receptor beta chains from one sample, sequenced in a study of spatial heterogeneity in lung cancer. TCRdb analysed the 5' RACE reads with MiXCR anew, one entry per CDR3 protein. Of approximately 90,000 distinct CDR3 sequences listed, roughly 8.7% are singletons. The sequenced sample was PBMCs, obtained at surgery. These receptors all stem from a male donor with early-stage non-small cell lung cancer. Each CDR3 is given with its conserved first and last residue. The D gene is left open where the match is weak. For some rows the clone size is stated as once, few or many, or as a class when expanded; others skip it.

clone_size j_call d_call v_call cdr3_aa cdr3_nt
many TRBJ2-7 TRBD1 TRBV18 CASSPPGTGGSYEQYF TGTGCCAGCTCACCACCCGGGACAGGGGGCTCCTACGAGCAGTACTTC
- TRBJ2-7 - TRBV6-1 CASSRTAREQYF TGTGCCAGCAGCCGGACAGCCCGCGAGCAGTACTTC
few TRBJ2-1 - TRBV28 CASSPTVAYTYNEQFF TGTGCCAGCAGCCCGACCGTAGCGTACACCTACAATGAGCAGTTCTTC
few TRBJ1-5 - TRBV7-2 CASSANSNQPQHF TGTGCCAGCAGCGCAAATAGCAATCAGCCCCAGCATTTT
many TRBJ1-5 TRBD1 TRBV10-3 CAIRAGTGTNQPQHF TGTGCCATCAGGGCCGGGACAGGGACCAATCAGCCCCAGCATTTT
few TRBJ2-1 - TRBV11-2 CVSSRNPSSSYNEQFF TGTGTCAGCAGCCGAAATCCATCGAGCTCCTACAATGAGCAGTTCTTC
- TRBJ2-5 - TRBV29-1 CSFRLALGTQYF TGCAGCTTCAGACTCGCGCTGGGGACCCAGTACTTC
many TRBJ2-7 - TRBV27 CASSLKVRAYEQYF TGTGCCAGCAGCCTAAAGGTTAGAGCCTACGAGCAGTACTTC
few TRBJ2-7 - TRBV9 CASSVGAGSPEQYF TGTGCCAGCAGCGTAGGGGCGGGAAGCCCCGAGCAGTACTTC
few TRBJ2-1 TRBD2 TRBV3-1 CASSRTSGSYEQFF TGTGCCAGCAGTCGGACTAGCGGGAGCTATGAGCAGTTCTTC
- TRBJ2-2 - TRBV27 CASSLRGYTGELFF TGTGCCAGCAGTTTACGGGGGTACACCGGGGAGCTGTTTTTT
many TRBJ2-1 - TRBV7-2 CASSPLGRRNYNEQFF TGTGCCAGCAGCCCACTTGGTAGGAGGAACTACAATGAGCAGTTCTTC
many TRBJ2-3 TRBD2 TRBV5-1 CASSLAPPTSGAGTDTQYF TGCGCCAGCAGCTTGGCCCCACCGACTAGCGGGGCGGGTACAGATACGCAGTATTTT
few TRBJ1-2 - TRBV12-3/TRBV12-4 CASSLRGSYGYTF TGTGCCAGCAGTTTGCGGGGAAGCTATGGCTACACCTTC
many TRBJ2-2 - TRBV20-1 CSARQGSGTGELFF TGCAGTGCTAGACAGGGCAGTGGTACCGGGGAGCTGTTTTTT
few TRBJ2-5 - TRBV28 CASSFTGIQETQYF TGTGCCAGCAGTTTCACAGGGATCCAAGAGACCCAGTACTTC
- TRBJ1-6 - TRBV4-3 CASSQRVGNSPLHF TGCGCCAGCAGCCAAAGGGTTGGTAATTCACCCCTCCACTTT
many TRBJ2-3 TRBD2 TRBV9 CASAPYLAGSSTDTQYF TGTGCCAGCGCCCCCTATTTAGCGGGCTCTAGCACAGATACGCAGTATTTT
few TRBJ2-5 - TRBV5-1 CASSLTGTQETQYF TGCGCCAGCAGCCTCACAGGGACTCAGGAGACCCAGTACTTC
- TRBJ2-3 - TRBV5-1 CASSRDGMSTDTQYF TGCGCCAGCAGCAGGGATGGGATGAGCACAGATACGCAGTATTTT
- TRBJ1-5 TRBD1 TRBV20-1 CSGVPGQGFNQPQHF TGCAGTGGGGTCCCGGGACAGGGGTTTAATCAGCCCCAGCATTTT
few TRBJ2-6 TRBD2 TRBV2 CASSERLAGAGANVLTF TGTGCCAGCAGTGAAAGGCTCGCGGGAGCTGGGGCCAACGTCCTGACTTTC
few TRBJ2-4 - TRBV20-1 CSARDQPPGNIQYF TGCAGTGCTAGAGATCAACCCCCGGGGAACATTCAGTACTTC
- TRBJ2-7 - TRBV20-1 CSAPFSGTGEQYF TGCAGTGCTCCCTTTAGCGGGACAGGCGAGCAGTACTTC
- TRBJ1-1 TRBD1 TRBV2 CASSRDRVISTEAFF TGTGCCAGCAGCCGGGACAGGGTTATCTCCACTGAAGCTTTCTTT
few TRBJ1-2 - TRBV9 CASSRENYGYTF TGTGCCAGCAGCCGAGAAAATTATGGCTACACCTTC
- TRBJ2-1 - TRBV24-1 CATSDNKRAYNEQFF TGTGCCACCAGTGATAATAAGCGGGCCTACAATGAGCAGTTCTTC
many TRBJ2-1 - TRBV21-1 CASSKAYAGLQFF TGTGCCAGCAGCAAAGCATATGCGGGACTACAGTTCTTC
many TRBJ2-1 - TRBV25-1 CASSEYGREVRNEQFF TGTGCCAGCAGTGAATACGGCAGGGAGGTTCGCAATGAGCAGTTCTTC
few TRBJ1-3 - TRBV9 CASSVGKGPGNTIYF TGTGCCAGCAGCGTAGGGAAGGGGCCGGGAAACACCATATATTTT
- TRBJ2-1 - TRBV11-2 CASSSLPGLHNEQFF TGTGCCAGCAGCTCCTTACCGGGACTTCACAATGAGCAGTTCTTC
many TRBJ1-3 - TRBV28 CASSRNTIYF TGTGCCAGCAGTCGAAACACCATATATTTT
- TRBJ2-3 - TRBV20-1 CSANPEGSTDTQYF TGCAGTGCTAACCCCGAGGGCAGCACAGATACGCAGTATTTT
few TRBJ2-1 TRBD2 TRBV18 CASSPGLAVPFF TGTGCCAGCTCACCGGGACTAGCGGTTCCGTTCTTC
- TRBJ2-7 - TRBV2 CASSGLVRAEQYF TGTGCCAGCAGTGGACTAGTGAGGGCCGAGCAGTACTTC
few TRBJ2-2 TRBD1 TRBV28 CASSSRDRGAHTGELFF TGTGCCAGCAGCTCGAGGGACAGGGGGGCGCACACCGGGGAGCTGTTTTTT
many TRBJ2-1 - TRBV21-1 CASSKVGLAGDPNNEQFF TGTGCCAGCAGCAAAGTCGGACTAGCGGGGGACCCGAACAATGAGCAGTTCTTC
few TRBJ2-7 - TRBV20-1 CSASRSSSYEQYF TGCAGTGCTAGTCGGTCTTCCTCCTACGAGCAGTACTTC
few TRBJ1-2 - TRBV7-9 CASSPIWYGYTF TGTGCCAGCAGCCCTATTTGGTATGGCTACACCTTC
many TRBJ2-5 - TRBV15 CATSRDWMREYQETQCF TGTGCCACCAGCAGAGATTGGATGAGGGAGTACCAAGAGACCCAGTGCTTC
many TRBJ1-6 - TRBV20-1 CSARAGDSPLHF TGCAGTGCTAGAGCGGGGGATTCACCCCTCCACTTT
many TRBJ1-2 - TRBV10-3 CAIREGDYGYTF TGTGCCATCAGGGAGGGGGACTATGGCTACACCTTC
many TRBJ1-1 TRBD1 TRBV6-5 CASQRQGGTEAFF TGTGCCAGCCAGAGACAGGGTGGAACTGAAGCTTTCTTT
many TRBJ2-5 - TRBV5-1 CASYEQETQYF TGCGCCAGCTACGAGCAAGAGACCCAGTACTTC
many TRBJ1-2 - TRBV28 CASSFDGGVYGYTF TGTGCCAGCAGTTTCGATGGGGGCGTCTATGGCTACACCTTC
few TRBJ1-1 - TRBV27 CASSFRGDGAFF TGTGCCAGCAGTTTTAGGGGTGATGGAGCTTTCTTT
many TRBJ1-1 - TRBV6-5 CASSYYQGNTEAFF TGTGCCAGCAGTTACTATCAGGGGAACACTGAAGCTTTCTTT
- TRBJ1-5 TRBD1 TRBV5-1 CASSFFPRQGGDQPQHF TGCGCCAGCAGCTTCTTCCCCAGACAGGGAGGGGATCAGCCCCAGCATTTT
many TRBJ2-7 - TRBV7-2 CASSPYYEQYF TGTGCCAGCAGCCCATACTACGAGCAGTACTTC
few TRBJ2-7 - TRBV7-8 CASSLTGGTVSYEQYF TGTGCCAGCAGCTTAACGGGAGGGACAGTCTCCTACGAGCAGTACTTC
- TRBJ2-3 TRBD2 TRBV20-1 CSARASGSGDTQYF TGCAGTGCTAGAGCTAGCGGGAGTGGGGATACGCAGTATTTT
many TRBJ2-5 - TRBV7-2 CASSLRLTQETQYF TGTGCCAGCAGCTTAAGACTGACCCAAGAGACCCAGTACTTC
- TRBJ2-7 TRBD2 TRBV2 CASSATSGQYF TGTGCCAGCAGCGCGACTAGCGGGCAGTACTTC
few TRBJ1-3 - TRBV5-1 CASSTERSGNTIYF TGCGCCAGCAGCACCGAGCGATCTGGAAACACCATATATTTT
- TRBJ2-4 TRBD2 TRBV11-1 CASSSGLAGAGIQYF TGTGCCAGCAGCTCCGGACTAGCGGGAGCGGGCATTCAGTACTTC
- TRBJ2-3 - TRBV30 CAWGNTDTQYF TGTGCCTGGGGAAACACAGATACGCAGTATTTT
- TRBJ2-1 - TRBV2 CASSSDREGEQFF TGTGCCAGCAGTTCGGACAGGGAGGGTGAGCAGTTCTTC
- TRBJ2-7 - TRBV28 CASSLTGGQLLTYEQYF TGTGCCAGCAGTTTAACGGGTGGACAGTTATTAACCTACGAGCAGTACTTC
few TRBJ2-7 TRBD1 TRBV5-1 CASSPTPGQASYEQYF TGCGCCAGCAGCCCAACCCCGGGACAGGCCTCCTACGAGCAGTACTTC
few TRBJ1-1 - TRBV4-1 CASSLSRGGNTEAFF TGCGCCAGCAGCCTCAGCAGGGGAGGGAACACTGAAGCTTTCTTT